These 5 T cell receptor beta chains were all obtained from the same sample, sequenced in a study of T cells after yellow fever vaccination (dated by TCRdb to between 2018 and 2020). What this sample's treatment or condition label stands for: live attenuated yellow fever vaccine strain. Libraries were prepared through 5' RACE. Sequencing relied on an Illumina NovaSeq 6000. In-frame beta chains were kept once TCRdb had trimmed the public reads at Q25 with fastp and called clones with MiXCR. One record per CDR3 amino acid sequence lists the most common genes and DNA. The sample has about 430,000 distinct CDR3 sequences on record, around a sixth of them singletons. The top ten constitute over 15% of the sample. The sample consisted of PBMCs, taken before the yellow fever booster vaccination. These receptors originate from a man between 18 and 35 years old who received the YFV17D yellow fever vaccine.

This clonotype has more than one count but fewer than ten. The genes are TRBV7-2 and TRBJ2-2; TRBD1 matches 7 bases. The germline CDR1 and CDR2 sequences are SGHTA and FQGNSA. Losses at the gene ends were 3 bases for V and 7 bases for J; bases not matched to a gene: 8. The CDR3 has 15 residues. CDR3 bases: TGTGCCAGCAGCTTGTACCAGGGGGATATCGGGGAGCTGTTTTTT. It encodes CASSLYQGDIGELFF. Full variable domain (rest looked up from reference TRBV7-2 and TRBJ2-2): GAGVSQSPSNKVTEKGKDVELRCDPISGHTALYWYRQSLGQGLEFLIYFQGNSAPDKSGLPSDRFSAERTGGSVSTLTIQRTQQEDSAVYLCASSLYQGDIGELFFGEGSRLTVL.

This clonotype was observed a few times. The chain joins TRBV7-2 to TRBJ2-2; D gene unclear. This CDR3 spans 18 amino acids. Germline CDR1 reads SGHTA; CDR2 reads FQGNSA. Trimming removed 1 base from V and 4 bases from J, with 19 bases in between. CDR3 in DNA: TGTGCCAGCAGCTTAGTCCCGAGAGTTGCGACGAGCACCGGGGAGCTGTTTTTT. Protein: CASSLVPRVATSTGELFF.

The chain uses TRBV7-2 and TRBJ1-1; D possibly corresponds to TRBD1 (5 bases). Germline assignment: CDR1 SGHTA and CDR2 FQGNSA. This CDR3 comprises 14 residues. The V end lost 2 bases, the J end lost 4 bases, and 11 bases lay between the germline ends. This CDR3 is CASSLLGGGTEAFF. CDR3 in DNA: TGTGCCAGCAGCTTATTGGGGGGTGGCACTGAAGCTTTCTTT.

The V gene is TRBV5-4, the J gene TRBJ2-1; D not certain. Germline V lookup: CDR1 SGHNT, CDR2 YYREEE (reference sequence). The CDR3 runs to 13 residues. V was clipped by 1 base and J by 8 bases, with 10 bases between them. As DNA, the CDR3 is TGTGCCAGCAGCTTGACCCATGGCGATGAGCAGTTCTTC. Translating it yields CASSLTHGDEQFF.

This clonotype was observed a handful of times. The chain joins TRBV4-1 to TRBJ1-1; the D is unclear. The length of the CDR3 is 16 residues. Germline assignment: CDR1 MGHRA and CDR2 YSYEKL. V shed 0 bases and J shed 1 base, with 12 bases lying between them. DNA for the CDR3: TGCGCCAGCAGCCAAGACGGTAGACGGGGGAACACTGAAGCTTTCTTT. Translated, it gives CASSQDGRRGNTEAFF.